The 3 T cell receptor beta chains reported below all come from one sample, sequenced in a study of post-analysis software for immune sequencing data. Presence of unique molecular identifiers characterized the TCR beta cDNA libraries. One entry per CDR3 protein results from TCRdb running MiXCR on the PCR reads. The sample carries roughly 670,000 distinct CDR3 sequences, more than 50% recorded once. Study observations and caveats: Relative to controls, patients had several TRBV segments at higher frequency, with TRBV5-6, TRBV5-1 and TRBV20-1 among these.

Antigens of these TCRs are unknown. Material: blood. The source is a girl aged 2 to 10 with multiple sclerosis.

This clonotype was counted between two and nine times. The V gene is TRBV7-6, the J gene TRBJ2-1; D perhaps matches TRBD2 (6 bases). V was trimmed by 0 bases and J by 8 bases, leaving 14 bases between them. The CDR3 has 15 residues. Germline V lookup: CDR1 SGHVS, CDR2 FNYEAQ. The CDR3: CASSLAGGLPDEQFF. The CDR3 DNA follows: TGTGCCAGCAGCTTAGCGGGGGGACTGCCGGATGAGCAGTTCTTC.

This clonotype occurred once. The V gene is TRBV30, the J gene TRBJ2-3, with D possibly matching TRBD2 (6 bases). Germline values: CDR1 GTSNPN, CDR2 SVGIG (reference sequence). V gave up 3 bases and J gave up 0 bases, with 13 bases separating them. CDR3 size: 15 residues. The CDR3 DNA is TGTGCCTGGAGCCGGGAGCTCTCTAGCACAGATACGCAGTATTTT. Its translation is CAWSRELSSTDTQYF.

The chain employs TRBV28 and TRBJ2-3; no clear D gene. The V and J ends lost 5 bases and 0 bases respectively, with 18 bases between them. Germline lookup yields CDR1 MDHEN and CDR2 SYDVKM. This CDR3 is 17 amino acids long. The DNA of the CDR3 is TGTGCCAGCAGTCAAACTTGGCGGACCCCTAGCACAGATACGCAGTATTTT. Translation: CASSQTWRTPSTDTQYF.